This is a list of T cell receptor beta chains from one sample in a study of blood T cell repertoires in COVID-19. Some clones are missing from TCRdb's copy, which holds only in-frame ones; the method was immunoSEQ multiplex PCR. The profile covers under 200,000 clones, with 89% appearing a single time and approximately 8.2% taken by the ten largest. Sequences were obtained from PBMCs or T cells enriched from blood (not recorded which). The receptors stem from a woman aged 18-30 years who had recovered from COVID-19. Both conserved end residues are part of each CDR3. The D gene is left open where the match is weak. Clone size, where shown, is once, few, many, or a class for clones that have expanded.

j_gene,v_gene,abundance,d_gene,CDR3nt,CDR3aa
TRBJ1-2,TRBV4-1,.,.,TGCGCCAGCAGCCAAGAACAGTCACAGATCTATGGCTACACCTTC,CASSQEQSQIYGYTF
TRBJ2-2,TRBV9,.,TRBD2,TGTGCCAGCAGCGTCCTACTAGCGGGGGGGACCGGGGAGCTGTTTTTT,CASSVLLAGGTGELFF
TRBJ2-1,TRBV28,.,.,TGTGCCAGCAGTACTCAGGGACTCGCCTACAATGAGCAGTTCTTC,CASSTQGLAYNEQFF
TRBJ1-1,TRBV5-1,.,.,TGCGCCAGCAGCTTTAGCGGGGATCCAGCTTTCTTT,CASSFSGDPAFF
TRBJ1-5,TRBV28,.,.,TGTGCCAGCAGTTTTGGGACTGGGAGCAATCAGCCCCAGCATTTT,CASSFGTGSNQPQHF
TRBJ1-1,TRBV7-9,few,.,TGTGCCAGCAGCCGGGGATCGAACACTGAAGCTTTCTTT,CASSRGSNTEAFF
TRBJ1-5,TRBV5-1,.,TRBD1,TGCGCCAGCCCTACTTGGCGTCGGACAGGGGGAAATCAGCCCCAGCATTTT,CASPTWRRTGGNQPQHF
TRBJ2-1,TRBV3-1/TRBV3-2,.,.,TGTGCCAGCAGCCAAGGAGGGCTTTACAATGAGCAGTTCTTC,CASSQGGLYNEQFF
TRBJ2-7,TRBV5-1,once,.,TGCGCCAGCAGCCCCATGACCAGGGATAGCTCCTACGAGCAGTACTTC,CASSPMTRDSSYEQYF
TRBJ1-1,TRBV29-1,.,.,TGCAGCGTTCCCCAGACAGGTCGGCACACTGAAGCTTTCTTT,CSVPQTGRHTEAFF
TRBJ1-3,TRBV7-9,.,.,TGTGCCAGCAGCTCTCAGGTGTGGATGGATGGAAACACCATATATTTT,CASSSQVWMDGNTIYF
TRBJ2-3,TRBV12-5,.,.,TGTGCTAGTGGCCCATCTAGTATCATAGATACGCAGTATTTT,CASGPSSIIDTQYF
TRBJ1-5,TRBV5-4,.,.,TGTGCCAGCAGCTTGGCAGGGAGCAATCAGCCCCAGCATTTT,CASSLAGSNQPQHF
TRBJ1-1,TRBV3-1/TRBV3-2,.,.,TGTGCCAGCAGCCCTCGGGGAGGTATGAACACTGAAGCTTTCTTT,CASSPRGGMNTEAFF
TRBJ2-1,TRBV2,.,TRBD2,TGTGCCAGCAGCGTCAAAACGGGACTAGCGGGGCAGTTCTTC,CASSVKTGLAGQFF
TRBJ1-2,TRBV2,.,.,TGTGCCAGCAGGGGGCAGGGCCATGGCTACACCTTC,CASRGQGHGYTF
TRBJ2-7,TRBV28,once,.,TGTGCCAGCAGTCCCCCAAACAGGTCCTCCTACGAGCAGTACTTC,CASSPPNRSSYEQYF
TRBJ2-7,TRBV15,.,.,TGTGCCACCAGCACAAGGAGGACAGACTCCTACGAGCAGTACTTC,CATSTRRTDSYEQYF
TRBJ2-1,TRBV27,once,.,TGTGCCAGCAGTTTTACCGGGACACTAGGATCAGATGAGCAGTTCTTC,CASSFTGTLGSDEQFF
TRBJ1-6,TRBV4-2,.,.,TGTGCCAGCAGCCAAGAGAACTTGAATTCACCCCTCCACTTT,CASSQENLNSPLHF
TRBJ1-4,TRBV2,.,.,TGTGCCAGCAGTGGGCGGACAGCAACTAATGAAAAACTGTTTTTT,CASSGRTATNEKLFF
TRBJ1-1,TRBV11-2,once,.,TGTGCCAGCAGCCCCTATAGGGCAGGGGACACTGAAGCTTTCTTT,CASSPYRAGDTEAFF
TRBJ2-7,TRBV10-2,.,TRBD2,TGCGCCAGCAGTTTAGCGGGGGACGAGCAGTACTTC,CASSLAGDEQYF
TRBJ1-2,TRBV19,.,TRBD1,TGTGCCAGCTCGGTCGGTCCGGACAGGGGGGATGGCTACACCTTC,CASSVGPDRGDGYTF
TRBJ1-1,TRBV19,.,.,TGTGCCAGTAGTCCAGGGGTGGGAAGGGACACTGAAGCTTTCTTT,CASSPGVGRDTEAFF
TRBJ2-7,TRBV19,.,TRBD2,TGTGCCAGTAGTCCCGGGGAGGGGTACGAGCAGTACTTC,CASSPGEGYEQYF
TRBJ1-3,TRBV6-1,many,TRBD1,TGTGCCAGCAGTGTCACGCCCGGGACAGGGGGAGACACCATATATTTT,CASSVTPGTGGDTIYF
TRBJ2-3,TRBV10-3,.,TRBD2,TGTGCCATCAGTGAGTCGACGTCTAGCGGGGGTGTAGATACGCAGTATTTT,CAISESTSSGGVDTQYF
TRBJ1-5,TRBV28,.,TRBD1,TGTGCCAGCAGTGGAGCCGGGACAGGGGGGGAACAGCCCCAGCATTTT,CASSGAGTGGEQPQHF
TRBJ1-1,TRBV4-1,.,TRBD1,TGCGCCAGCAGCCAGGTACAGGGGAATTACCCTGAAGCTTTCTTT,CASSQVQGNYPEAFF
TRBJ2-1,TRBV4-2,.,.,TGTGCCAGCAGCCAAGCAACTAGCCTCGATGAGCAGTTCTTC,CASSQATSLDEQFF
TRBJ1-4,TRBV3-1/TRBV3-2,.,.,TGTGCCAGCAGCCAAGCTCCAGGGGAGTGGGAAAAACTGTTTTTT,CASSQAPGEWEKLFF
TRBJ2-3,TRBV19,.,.,TGTGCCAGTACCTCCGGTCGCCCTTCCACAGATACGCAGTATTTT,CASTSGRPSTDTQYF
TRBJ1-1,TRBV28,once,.,TGTGCCAGCAGTTTGCCACAGGGATACACTGAAGCTTTCTTT,CASSLPQGYTEAFF
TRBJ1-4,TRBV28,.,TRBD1,TGTGCCAGCAGTTTAGGCGGACAGGCCGAAAAACTGTTTTTT,CASSLGGQAEKLFF
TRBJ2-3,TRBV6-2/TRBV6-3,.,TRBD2,TGTGCCAGCAGTTCTATAGCGGGGGGGCCCCGCGATACGCAGTATTTT,CASSSIAGGPRDTQYF
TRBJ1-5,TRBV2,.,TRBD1,TGTGCCAGCAGTGAAGGCGGACAGGGAACTCAGCCCCAGCATTTT,CASSEGGQGTQPQHF
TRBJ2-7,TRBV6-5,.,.,TGTGCCAGCAGTTCACAGTTAAAGAACACCTACGAGCAGTACTTC,CASSSQLKNTYEQYF
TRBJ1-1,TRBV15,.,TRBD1,TGTGCCACCAGCAGAGGACAGGGGATTGTCACTGAAGCTTTCTTT,CATSRGQGIVTEAFF
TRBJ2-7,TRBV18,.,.,TGTGCCAGCTCACCATTGGACAGCTCTCTTCCCTACGAGCAGTACTTC,CASSPLDSSLPYEQYF
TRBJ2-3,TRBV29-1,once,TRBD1,TGCAGCGCTGTAAGGACAGGGGCCTCCACAGATACGCAGTATTTT,CSAVRTGASTDTQYF
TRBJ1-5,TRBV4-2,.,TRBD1,TGTGCCAGCAGCCAAGGGGACAGGACAAGCAATCAGCCCCAGCATTTT,CASSQGDRTSNQPQHF
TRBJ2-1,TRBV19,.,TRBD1,TGTGCCAGTAGCCCAGTCGGGACAGATTCCTACAATGAGCAGTTCTTC,CASSPVGTDSYNEQFF
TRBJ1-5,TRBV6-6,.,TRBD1,TGTGCCAGCACCGGGGACAGGGGCCTCAATCAGCCCCAGCATTTT,CASTGDRGLNQPQHF
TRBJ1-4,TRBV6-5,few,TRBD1,TGTGCCAGCAGGACAGGGGGCGCTTTCGAAAAACTGTTTTTT,CASRTGGAFEKLFF
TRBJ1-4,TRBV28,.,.,TGTGCCAGCAGTTTAGTCGGGCAGGGAACTAATGAAAAACTGTTTTTT,CASSLVGQGTNEKLFF
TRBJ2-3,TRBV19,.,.,TGTGCCAGTAGTATCGACATACGAGTAGATACGCAGTATTTT,CASSIDIRVDTQYF
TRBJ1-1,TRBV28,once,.,TGTGCCAGCAGGGGGCAGCGTGAAGCTTTCTTT,CASRGQREAFF
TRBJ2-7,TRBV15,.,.,TGTGCCACCAGTAACCGGGACATAGAAGCCTACGAGCAGTACTTC,CATSNRDIEAYEQYF
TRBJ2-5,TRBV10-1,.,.,TGCGCCAGCAGGGCTAGCCCTAAAGAGACCCAGTACTTC,CASRASPKETQYF
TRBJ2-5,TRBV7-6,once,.,TGTGCCAGCAGCCTCTATCTTGGCCAAGAGACCCAGTACTTC,CASSLYLGQETQYF
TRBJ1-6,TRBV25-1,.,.,TGTGCCAGCAGTGAAGCACAGGGTGATAATTCACCCCTCCACTTT,CASSEAQGDNSPLHF
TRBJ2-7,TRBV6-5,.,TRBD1,TGTGCCAGCAGTTTCGGGACAGCTCGCGAGCAGTACTTC,CASSFGTAREQYF
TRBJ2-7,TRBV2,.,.,TGTGCCAGCAGGAGAGGGGGAGATCAGTACTTC,CASRRGGDQYF
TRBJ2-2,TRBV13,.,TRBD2,TGTGCCAGCACCATTCTCCCGGGACTAGCGGGGGGGCCGCACACCGGGGAGCTGTTTTTT,CASTILPGLAGGPHTGELFF